This entry is about one T cell receptor (beta chain). Its antigen is undetermined. The CDR3 is made up of 18 amino acids. Trimming removed 3 bases from V and 4 bases from J; junction bases left unmatched: 14. Per germline, CDR1 SGHAT and CDR2 FQNNGV. The data belong to a study of T cell repertoires in aging, cancer and after chemotherapy. Overall study context: Six age groups, ranging from 30 or younger to 70 or older, included the donors. Paired samples before and after chemotherapy came from glioblastoma patients receiving temozolomide-based therapy.

Rearranged V-D-J TRB sequences were amplified with a mixed TRB-A/B primer pool. TCRdb ran MiXCR on the multiplex PCR reads and lists one entry per CDR3 protein. The sample shows approximately 5,300 distinct CDR3 sequences, roughly 27% of them seen only once. General observations from the study: Untreated cancer patients had significantly lower blood TCR diversity than age-matched healthy donors.

The template was genomic DNA from peripheral blood, not RNA. This rearrangement joins TRBV11-2 to TRBJ1-3, with 8 bases aligning to TRBD1. Sequencing used blood. The TCR was taken from a human donor with a solid tumor. The CDR3 DNA sequence: TGTGCCAGCAGCTTTTCCTACCCCCAACAGGGGGTCGGAAACACCATATATTTT. It codes for CASSFSYPQQGVGNTIYF.